A selection of T cell receptor beta chains follows, all from one sample in a study of T-cell memory formation after mild COVID-19. TCRdb re-called the 5' RACE reads through MiXCR, storing one row per CDR3 protein. Altogether nearly 40,000 distinct CDR3 sequences are present, less than 8% being singletons, with the ten largest covering about 0.81%. The sequencing sample was made of PBMCs or a T cell subset sorted from them (not recorded which). Every receptor here comes from an adult who had mild COVID-19 (a few samples of this study predate the infection). Cell type and time point are not known. CDR3s include the opening cysteine and the closing phenylalanine or tryptophan. Each record gives: J gene, clone size, V gene, D gene, CDR3 protein, CDR3 DNA. D genes are given only for firm matches. Size tells how often a clone was seen (once, few, many) or the class of an expanded clone, and some rows leave it out.

j_gene: TRBJ2-7
abundance: many
v_gene: TRBV29-1
d_gene: TRBD2
CDR3aa: CSVEVGGLYEQYF
CDR3nt: TGCAGCGTTGAAGTCGGGGGGTTATACGAGCAGTACTTC

j_gene: TRBJ2-5
abundance: many
v_gene: TRBV7-8
d_gene: TRBD1
CDR3aa: CASSSKQGAFLETQYF
CDR3nt: TGTGCCAGCAGCTCTAAACAGGGGGCTTTTTTAGAGACCCAGTACTTC

j_gene: TRBJ2-1
abundance: many
v_gene: TRBV7-2
d_gene: NA
CDR3aa: CASSLGSYNEQFF
CDR3nt: TGTGCCAGCAGCTTAGGCTCCTACAATGAGCAGTTCTTC

j_gene: TRBJ2-3
abundance: many
v_gene: TRBV12-3/TRBV12-4
d_gene: TRBD2
CDR3aa: CASRGLAGGFADTQYF
CDR3nt: TGTGCCAGCAGAGGACTAGCGGGAGGGTTTGCAGATACGCAGTATTTT

j_gene: TRBJ1-5
abundance: many
v_gene: TRBV7-6
d_gene: NA
CDR3aa: CASSRGPRQPQHF
CDR3nt: TGTGCCAGCAGCCGAGGACCACGGCAGCCCCAGCATTTT

j_gene: TRBJ2-1
abundance: few
v_gene: TRBV7-3
d_gene: NA
CDR3aa: CASSLIGTEQFF
CDR3nt: TGTGCCAGCAGCTTAATAGGGACTGAGCAGTTCTTC

j_gene: TRBJ2-7
abundance: NA
v_gene: TRBV20-1
d_gene: NA
CDR3aa: CSARDLYEQYF
CDR3nt: TGCAGTGCTAGAGACCTATACGAGCAGTACTTC

j_gene: TRBJ1-1
abundance: few
v_gene: TRBV18
d_gene: TRBD1
CDR3aa: CASSRQGNTEAFF
CDR3nt: TGTGCCAGCTCACGACAGGGGAACACTGAAGCTTTCTTT

j_gene: TRBJ1-6
abundance: NA
v_gene: TRBV7-2
d_gene: NA
CDR3aa: CALSGRVRADSPLHF
CDR3nt: TGTGCCCTTAGTGGCCGGGTTCGGGCTGATTCACCCCTCCACTTT

j_gene: TRBJ2-3
abundance: many
v_gene: TRBV5-1
d_gene: TRBD2
CDR3aa: CASSNKGLAAGGVADTQYF
CDR3nt: TGCGCCAGCAGCAACAAGGGACTAGCGGCAGGGGGGGTAGCAGATACGCAGTATTTT

j_gene: TRBJ2-1
abundance: many
v_gene: TRBV7-9
d_gene: NA
CDR3aa: CASSPAGGIEQFF
CDR3nt: TGTGCCAGCTCTCCCGCCGGAGGGATTGAGCAGTTCTTC

j_gene: TRBJ2-3
abundance: few
v_gene: TRBV20-1
d_gene: NA
CDR3aa: CSASRREQGTDTQYF
CDR3nt: TGCAGTGCTAGTCGACGGGAGCAAGGCACAGATACGCAGTATTTT

j_gene: TRBJ2-5
abundance: NA
v_gene: TRBV6-2/TRBV6-3
d_gene: NA
CDR3aa: CASSPVKETQYF
CDR3nt: TGTGCCAGCAGCCCCGTTAAAGAGACCCAGTACTTC

j_gene: TRBJ1-4
abundance: few
v_gene: TRBV21-1
d_gene: NA
CDR3aa: CASSFGANEKLFF
CDR3nt: TGTGCCAGCAGTTTCGGCGCCAATGAAAAACTGTTTTTT

j_gene: TRBJ1-1
abundance: NA
v_gene: TRBV19
d_gene: NA
CDR3aa: CASKVSGMTEAFF
CDR3nt: TGTGCCAGTAAAGTGTCAGGGATGACTGAAGCTTTCTTT

j_gene: TRBJ1-2
abundance: few
v_gene: TRBV20-1
d_gene: NA
CDR3aa: CSATPDNYGYTF
CDR3nt: TGCAGTGCTACCCCCGATAACTATGGCTACACCTTC

j_gene: TRBJ2-5
abundance: many
v_gene: TRBV20-1
d_gene: NA
CDR3aa: CSARVVVSQETQYF
CDR3nt: TGCAGTGCTAGGGTTGTTGTTAGCCAAGAGACCCAGTACTTC

j_gene: TRBJ2-7
abundance: NA
v_gene: TRBV7-9
d_gene: TRBD2
CDR3aa: CASSTSGGYEQYF
CDR3nt: TGTGCCAGCAGCACTAGCGGGGGGTACGAGCAGTACTTC

j_gene: TRBJ1-1
abundance: few
v_gene: TRBV20-1
d_gene: TRBD1
CDR3aa: CSARDPGQGGTEAFF
CDR3nt: TGCAGTGCTAGAGATCCGGGACAGGGTGGGACTGAAGCTTTCTTT

j_gene: TRBJ2-1
abundance: few
v_gene: TRBV5-6
d_gene: NA
CDR3aa: CASRATGRNEQFF
CDR3nt: TGTGCCAGCAGAGCGACAGGGAGGAATGAGCAGTTCTTC

j_gene: TRBJ2-1
abundance: few
v_gene: TRBV13
d_gene: TRBD2
CDR3aa: CASSPTSGRWVNEQFF
CDR3nt: TGTGCCAGCAGCCCGACTAGCGGGAGATGGGTTAATGAGCAGTTCTTC

j_gene: TRBJ2-3
abundance: many
v_gene: TRBV5-1
d_gene: NA
CDR3aa: CASSLARGRGDTQYF
CDR3nt: TGCGCCAGCAGCTTGGCCAGGGGACGTGGAGATACGCAGTATTTT

j_gene: TRBJ2-7
abundance: few
v_gene: TRBV5-1
d_gene: TRBD2
CDR3aa: CASSLESGSYEQYF
CDR3nt: TGCGCCAGCAGCTTGGAGAGCGGGAGCTACGAGCAGTACTTC

j_gene: TRBJ1-1
abundance: NA
v_gene: TRBV12-3/TRBV12-4
d_gene: NA
CDR3aa: CASSLRATEAFF
CDR3nt: TGTGCCAGCAGTTTGCGGGCCACTGAAGCTTTCTTT

j_gene: TRBJ2-1
abundance: many
v_gene: TRBV20-1
d_gene: NA
CDR3aa: CSARRFSGTEEFF
CDR3nt: TGCAGTGCTAGACGATTCTCCGGGACTGAGGAGTTCTTC

j_gene: TRBJ2-7
abundance: many
v_gene: TRBV12-3/TRBV12-4
d_gene: NA
CDR3aa: CASSQTSGPYEQYF
CDR3nt: TGTGCCAGCAGCCAGACGTCGGGCCCGTACGAGCAGTACTTC

j_gene: TRBJ2-7
abundance: many
v_gene: TRBV7-9
d_gene: TRBD1
CDR3aa: CASSPNGTGGVGEQYF
CDR3nt: TGTGCCAGCAGCCCGAACGGGACAGGGGGCGTTGGCGAGCAGTACTTC

j_gene: TRBJ2-7
abundance: many
v_gene: TRBV6-6
d_gene: TRBD2
CDR3aa: CASSVRLAGRENEQYF
CDR3nt: TGTGCCAGCAGTGTAAGACTAGCTGGCCGTGAGAACGAGCAGTACTTC

j_gene: TRBJ2-1
abundance: few
v_gene: TRBV11-3
d_gene: TRBD2
CDR3aa: CASSFLLAARYNEQFF
CDR3nt: TGTGCCAGCAGCTTCCTTCTAGCGGCAAGGTACAATGAGCAGTTCTTC

j_gene: TRBJ2-7
abundance: many
v_gene: TRBV7-8
d_gene: NA
CDR3aa: CASGGTFYEQYF
CDR3nt: TGTGCCAGCGGCGGGACTTTCTACGAGCAGTACTTC

j_gene: TRBJ2-3
abundance: NA
v_gene: TRBV5-6
d_gene: NA
CDR3aa: CASSLHDTQYF
CDR3nt: TGTGCCAGCAGCTTGCATGATACGCAGTATTTT

j_gene: TRBJ1-2
abundance: NA
v_gene: TRBV4-3
d_gene: NA
CDR3aa: CASSQVVSSGYTF
CDR3nt: TGCGCCAGCAGCCAAGTAGTGAGTAGTGGCTACACCTTC

j_gene: TRBJ2-5
abundance: NA
v_gene: TRBV6-1
d_gene: NA
CDR3aa: CASSEAGVKETQYF
CDR3nt: TGTGCCAGCAGTGAAGCGGGGGTAAAGGAGACCCAGTACTTC

j_gene: TRBJ1-4
abundance: many
v_gene: TRBV5-1
d_gene: NA
CDR3aa: CASSLADRWDNEKLFF
CDR3nt: TGCGCCAGCAGCTTGGCCGACCGGTGGGACAATGAAAAACTGTTTTTT

j_gene: TRBJ2-1
abundance: few
v_gene: TRBV5-5
d_gene: TRBD2
CDR3aa: CASSLAIAGGDNEQFF
CDR3nt: TGTGCCAGCAGCTTGGCGATAGCGGGGGGTGACAATGAGCAGTTCTTC

j_gene: TRBJ2-1
abundance: many
v_gene: TRBV19
d_gene: NA
CDR3aa: CASSNGNYNEQFF
CDR3nt: TGTGCCAGTAGCAACGGGAATTACAATGAGCAGTTCTTC

j_gene: TRBJ1-2
abundance: many
v_gene: TRBV7-8
d_gene: NA
CDR3aa: CASTRDPLGGYTF
CDR3nt: TGTGCCAGCACCCGCGACCCCCTGGGAGGCTACACCTTC

j_gene: TRBJ2-6
abundance: medium-sized
v_gene: TRBV12-3/TRBV12-4
d_gene: TRBD1
CDR3aa: CASSQGAGANVLTF
CDR3nt: TGTGCCAGCAGTCAGGGGGCTGGGGCCAACGTCCTGACTTTC

j_gene: TRBJ2-1
abundance: few
v_gene: TRBV7-7
d_gene: NA
CDR3aa: CASSSGGGNEQFF
CDR3nt: TGTGCCAGCAGCTCAGGGGGGGGGAATGAGCAGTTCTTC

j_gene: TRBJ2-1
abundance: many
v_gene: TRBV29-1
d_gene: TRBD2
CDR3aa: CSVPGLAASYNEQFF
CDR3nt: TGCAGCGTCCCAGGACTAGCGGCCTCCTACAATGAGCAGTTCTTC

j_gene: TRBJ2-2
abundance: NA
v_gene: TRBV24-1
d_gene: TRBD1
CDR3aa: CATSDLGQGRNTGELFF
CDR3nt: TGTGCCACCAGTGATTTGGGACAGGGTCGAAACACCGGGGAGCTGTTTTTT